A selection of T cell receptor beta chains follows, all from one sample in a study of T cells in Graves' hyperthyroidism and ophthalmopathy. TCRdb fed the multiplex PCR reads into MiXCR, producing one record per CDR3 protein. Of about 620,000 distinct CDR3 sequences in the sample, 15% to 20% were seen once. Sequenced sample: blood. The origin of the receptors is a woman aged 25 to 39 with Graves' hyperthyroidism. The CDR3 runs from the conserved cysteine through the conserved F or W. Fields, in order: clone size, V gene, J gene, CDR3 protein. Size values are once, few and many counts, or a class for expanded clones, and some rows have none.

clone size: many; V gene: TRBV20-1; J gene: TRBJ1-2; CDR3 protein: CSARGRTGGGYTF
clone size: many; V gene: TRBV30; J gene: TRBJ2-2; CDR3 protein: CAWSVGHHTGELFF
clone size: many; V gene: TRBV3-1; J gene: TRBJ1-4; CDR3 protein: CASGTRGTNEKLFF
clone size: NA; V gene: TRBV13; J gene: TRBJ2-4; CDR3 protein: CASSSRLAKNIQYF
clone size: NA; V gene: TRBV3-1; J gene: TRBJ1-1; CDR3 protein: CASSLGGNTEALF
clone size: many; V gene: TRBV2; J gene: TRBJ1-1; CDR3 protein: CASRGQGNTEAFF
clone size: once; V gene: TRBV5-1; J gene: TRBJ2-2; CDR3 protein: CASSPTNQGWELFF
clone size: few; V gene: TRBV4-2; J gene: TRBJ1-6; CDR3 protein: CASSQEVANNSPLHF
clone size: few; V gene: TRBV5-1; J gene: TRBJ1-4; CDR3 protein: CASSLGFREKLFF
clone size: NA; V gene: TRBV20-1; J gene: TRBJ2-3; CDR3 protein: CSGRRDPSTDTQYF
clone size: many; V gene: TRBV2; J gene: TRBJ2-1; CDR3 protein: CASRGTSGENEQFF
clone size: many; V gene: TRBV20-1; J gene: TRBJ2-3; CDR3 protein: CSARLAVTDTQYF
clone size: many; V gene: TRBV2; J gene: TRBJ2-5; CDR3 protein: CASRSGTSGRTAQYF
clone size: many; V gene: TRBV6-1; J gene: TRBJ2-7; CDR3 protein: CASSDHRTYEQYF
clone size: NA; V gene: TRBV15; J gene: TRBJ2-1; CDR3 protein: CATSSSGWYSYNEQFF
clone size: many; V gene: TRBV30; J gene: TRBJ1-1; CDR3 protein: CAWGRGRIEAFF
clone size: many; V gene: TRBV18; J gene: TRBJ2-3; CDR3 protein: CASSEELLTSTDTQYF
clone size: NA; V gene: TRBV24-1; J gene: TRBJ1-2; CDR3 protein: CATADRANYGYTF
clone size: NA; V gene: TRBV28; J gene: TRBJ1-2; CDR3 protein: CASTSGGRYYGYTF
clone size: many; V gene: TRBV18; J gene: TRBJ1-1; CDR3 protein: CASSPYGVTEAFF
clone size: NA; V gene: TRBV6-1; J gene: TRBJ2-5; CDR3 protein: CASSNPYGGRETQYF
clone size: many; V gene: TRBV20-1; J gene: TRBJ2-7; CDR3 protein: CSAVTGTGGNEQYF
clone size: few; V gene: TRBV5-6; J gene: TRBJ1-2; CDR3 protein: CASSHQTAWYGYTF
clone size: NA; V gene: TRBV25-1; J gene: TRBJ2-1; CDR3 protein: CASRPGQSPNEQFF
clone size: NA; V gene: TRBV12-3/TRBV12-4; J gene: TRBJ2-1; CDR3 protein: CASGLYRDRGYNEQFF
clone size: few; V gene: TRBV28; J gene: TRBJ1-5; CDR3 protein: CASSYRDGFNQPQHF
clone size: many; V gene: TRBV10-3; J gene: TRBJ2-3; CDR3 protein: CAIGSRKVTRPSTDTQYF
clone size: many; V gene: TRBV20-1; J gene: TRBJ1-1; CDR3 protein: CSATGQGALNTEAFF
clone size: NA; V gene: TRBV28; J gene: TRBJ2-1; CDR3 protein: CATSSRGRAYSEQFF
clone size: many; V gene: TRBV3-1; J gene: TRBJ2-3; CDR3 protein: CASSQGSGASPGGTQYF
clone size: many; V gene: TRBV11-3; J gene: TRBJ1-1; CDR3 protein: CASSDPGAVNTEAFF
clone size: few; V gene: TRBV3-1; J gene: TRBJ2-7; CDR3 protein: CASSQGLAGGWGEQYF
clone size: few; V gene: TRBV5-1; J gene: TRBJ2-7; CDR3 protein: CASSLEGGMRTREQYF
clone size: many; V gene: TRBV27; J gene: TRBJ2-7; CDR3 protein: CASSPDGYEQYF
clone size: NA; V gene: TRBV7-2; J gene: TRBJ2-4; CDR3 protein: CASSLVEGSGPLQYF
clone size: NA; V gene: TRBV20-1; J gene: TRBJ2-7; CDR3 protein: CSAGDYRSRAYEQYF
clone size: many; V gene: TRBV18; J gene: TRBJ1-4; CDR3 protein: CASSPPTGGKLFF
clone size: many; V gene: TRBV27; J gene: TRBJ2-3; CDR3 protein: CASSPRVSTDTQYF
clone size: few; V gene: TRBV11-2; J gene: TRBJ1-2; CDR3 protein: CASSLGAGQDYGYTF
clone size: NA; V gene: TRBV2; J gene: TRBJ1-2; CDR3 protein: CASSETVALGYTF
clone size: few; V gene: TRBV20-1; J gene: TRBJ2-3; CDR3 protein: CSASWGGRSDTQYF
clone size: few; V gene: TRBV2; J gene: TRBJ2-6; CDR3 protein: CASSPKGQPTSGANVLTF
clone size: many; V gene: TRBV28; J gene: TRBJ2-3; CDR3 protein: CASSLSSGVNSTDTQYF
clone size: few; V gene: TRBV19; J gene: TRBJ1-1; CDR3 protein: CASRRQGAEAFF
clone size: few; V gene: TRBV12-3/TRBV12-4; J gene: TRBJ2-1; CDR3 protein: CASSFEWLVSRNEQFF
clone size: many; V gene: TRBV24-1; J gene: TRBJ2-2; CDR3 protein: CATSDQDRPNTGELFF
clone size: NA; V gene: TRBV28; J gene: TRBJ1-6; CDR3 protein: CASSFLRNNSPLHF
clone size: many; V gene: TRBV20-1; J gene: TRBJ2-4; CDR3 protein: CSAGVPGVRNIQYF
clone size: few; V gene: TRBV4-2; J gene: TRBJ2-7; CDR3 protein: CASSQDKGESYEQYF
clone size: few; V gene: TRBV5-1; J gene: TRBJ1-2; CDR3 protein: CASRPDRLANYGYTF
clone size: NA; V gene: TRBV5-4; J gene: TRBJ2-7; CDR3 protein: CASIPGTGQGEQYF
clone size: many; V gene: TRBV7-2; J gene: TRBJ1-1; CDR3 protein: CASSLAGGLNTEAFF
clone size: few; V gene: TRBV4-1; J gene: TRBJ1-1; CDR3 protein: CASSQLNRDGTEAFF
clone size: few; V gene: TRBV10-3; J gene: TRBJ2-2; CDR3 protein: CAISDIKKPGELFF
clone size: NA; V gene: TRBV9; J gene: TRBJ2-2; CDR3 protein: CASSGRLAGVPTGELFF
clone size: many; V gene: TRBV28; J gene: TRBJ2-1; CDR3 protein: CASSLRADRHEQFF
clone size: few; V gene: TRBV20-1; J gene: TRBJ2-1; CDR3 protein: CSARDREGGRGIEQFF
clone size: NA; V gene: TRBV6-1; J gene: TRBJ1-2; CDR3 protein: CASRSTGPPSGYTF
clone size: many; V gene: TRBV11-3; J gene: TRBJ2-1; CDR3 protein: CASSLGISQGGFYNEQFF